The table lists the clone carrying this TCR beta chain with a few counts. This specimen comes from a study of T cells in lung cancer brain metastases. Study in general: Between primary and metastasis resection, about 90% of the roughly 20 patients were untreated.

Sequenced by immunoSEQ multiplex PCR; TCRdb stores in-frame clones only, minus some. Of about 950 clones listed, approximately 80% are singletons. The V end lost 6 bases, the J end lost 0 bases, and 23 bases lay between the germline ends. The CDR3 covers 18 residues. CDR1 and CDR2 from the germline V gene are SNHLY and FYNNEI. Material for sequencing was tumor tissue from a brain metastasis. This TCR came from a woman in her sixties or seventies with non-small cell lung cancer that had spread to the brain. The J gene is TRBJ1-1, the V gene TRBV2, with D tentatively TRBD1 (6 bases). The CDR3 loop is CASRSKQGTNRLNTEAFF. In DNA, the CDR3 is TGTGCCAGCAGATCTAAACAGGGCACAAACCGCTTGAACACTGAAGCTTTCTTT.